This TCR beta chain was identified during a study of T cells in Graves' hyperthyroidism and ophthalmopathy. Notes on the study in general: Among clonotypes expanded in thyroid above 0.001, most were also found in blood.

CDR1 is LNHNV, CDR2 YYDKDF, per germline (reference sequence). V lost 5 bases and J lost 5, with 18 bases in between. The CDR3 has 15 residues. This clonotype appeared a few times. Its antigen is not identified. Researchers took RNA transcripts and amplified the TCR beta CDR3 regions from them. The HTBI primer set drove a first-round RT-PCR of the TCR CDR3. Each CDR3 protein gets one entry after TCRdb re-called the multiplex PCR reads with MiXCR. This repertoire shows 750,000 to 900,000 distinct CDR3 sequences, more than 30% found once; its top ten account for over 8%. V is TRBV15 and J is TRBJ1-2; D remains unclear. Sample: blood. The source is a man aged 18 to 29 with Graves' hyperthyroidism. CDR3 in amino acids: CATSPPPNHGYGYTF. The CDR3 DNA is TGTGCCACCAGCCCACCGCCTAACCACGGGTATGGCTACACCTTC.